The entry that follows covers one T cell receptor (beta chain) sequence. Its specificity is not known. Researchers prepared the TCRbeta library using unique molecular identifiers, the study reports. One entry per CDR3 protein, called by TCRdb with MiXCR from the PCR reads. This repertoire shows a few hundred thousand distinct CDR3 sequences, 43% found once; its top ten account for 25% to 30%. The length of the CDR3 is 15 residues. Germline assignment: CDR1 DFQATT and CDR2 SNEGSKA (reference sequence). Trimming took 4 bases from V and 7 from J; bases not matched to a gene: 11. This sample was taken from a study of T-cell reconstitution after alpha-beta-depleted transplantation in children. Study-level results: T-cell counts and diversity at one year following transplant were attributed mainly to newly produced T cells. Alpha-beta T cells about two months after transplant reportedly derived from several hundred expanded graft clones.

The chain links TRBV20-1 to TRBJ2-3; 10 bases fit TRBD1. This TCR came from a girl aged 2-10 years with aplastic anemia, due to receive a stem cell transplant. The specimen was PBMCs, collected before TCRalphabeta/CD19-depleted stem cell transplant. For the CDR3, the DNA is TGCAGTGCTACAGACGGGACAGGGGCGGGATATACGCAGTATTTT. This codes for CSATDGTGAGYTQYF.